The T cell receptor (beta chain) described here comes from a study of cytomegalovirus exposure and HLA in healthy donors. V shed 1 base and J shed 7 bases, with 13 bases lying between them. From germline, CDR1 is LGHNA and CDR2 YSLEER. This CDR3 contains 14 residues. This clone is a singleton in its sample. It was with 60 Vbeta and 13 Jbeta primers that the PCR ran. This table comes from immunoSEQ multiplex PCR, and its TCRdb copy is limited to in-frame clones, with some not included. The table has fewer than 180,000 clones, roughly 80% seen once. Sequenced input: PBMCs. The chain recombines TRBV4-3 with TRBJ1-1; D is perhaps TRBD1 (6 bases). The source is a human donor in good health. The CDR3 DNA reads TGCGCCAGCAGCCAAGTTTCAGGGGCAGGTGAAGCTTTCTTT. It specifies CASSQVSGAGEAFF.